What follows are 28 T cell receptor beta chains derived from one specimen sequenced in a study of read filtering for tumor transcriptome and immune sequencing (dated by TCRdb to 2019 to 2021). The instrument given in TCRdb is Illumina HiSeq 4000. The Immunoverse kit was used to build TCR libraries from 400 ng RNA, with molecular barcoded adaptors covering alpha/delta and beta/gamma chains. TCRdb passed the public sequencing reads through fastp at Q25 and MiXCR, retaining productive beta sequences. Rows with a matching CDR3 protein are joined into one entry that keeps the most common DNA and genes. For this sample the table gives 20,000 to 25,000 distinct CDR3 sequences, of which around a fifth were detected only once. Together, the top ten hold 15% to 20% of the sample. The sample was a population of CD138-negative cells sorted from bone marrow. The cell subset or site label on this specimen signifies: bone marrow mononuclear cells depleted of CD138+ plasma/myeloma cells by negative magnetic selection. These receptors were obtained from a donor at least 40 years old with multiple myeloma.

On this clonotype: This probably arose from a read error, given a far larger clone one base away. The genes are TRBV7-2 and TRBJ2-1; D is ambiguous. The V end lost 4 bases, the J end lost 3 bases, and 13 bases lay between the germline ends. The CDR3 extends over 15 amino acids. Germline assignment: CDR1 SGHTA and CDR2 FQGNSA. CDR3 sequence (DNA): TGTGCCAGCAGCTCCGACCTGTCAGTCTACAATGAGCAGTTCTTC. Residues: CASSSDLSVYNEQFF.

This clonotype was found many times. This chain connects TRBV14 to TRBJ2-1; 15 bases fit TRBD2. The CDR3 runs to 17 residues. V shed 4 bases and J 8 bases; nucleotides not matched to a gene: 9. Per the germline V gene, CDR1 is SGHDN and CDR2 is FVKESK. CDR3 sequence reads: CASSREPGTSGRYEQFF. The CDR3 DNA reads TGTGCCAGCAGCCGAGAACCGGGGACTAGCGGGAGGTATGAGCAGTTCTTC.

This clonotype was detected many times. This chain joins TRBV14 and TRBJ2-7, with a weak D call TRBD2 (7 bases). This CDR3 has 17 residues. Per germline, CDR1 SGHDN and CDR2 FVKESK. The ends were cut back, 4 bases at V and 0 bases at J, with 19 bases in the middle. CDR3 loop: CASSRGEAGHHSYEQYF. The DNA for the CDR3 is TGTGCCAGCAGCCGAGGCGAAGCGGGACACCACTCCTACGAGCAGTACTTC.

J is TRBJ2-1 and V is TRBV12-3 or TRBV12-4; 7 bases are shared with TRBD2. V trimming: 5 bases; J trimming: 0 bases; junction bases outside the gene matches: 10. The length of the CDR3 is 17 residues. The CDR3 DNA reads TGTGCCAGCAGTCACAAATTAAGCGGGGTCTCCTACAATGAGCAGTTCTTC. It specifies CASSHKLSGVSYNEQFF.

In the case of this clonotype: An end of the junction does not agree with germline; a read error may underlie this. The chain joins TRBV5-4 to TRBJ2-1, with D unclear. The germline CDR1 and CDR2 sequences are SGHNT and YYREEE (reference sequence). The CDR3 loop spans 12 amino acids. The CDR3 reads CASSVPRNVQFF. The DNA of the CDR3 is TGTGCCAGCAGCGTTCCCCGCAATGTGCAGTTCTTC.

This clonotype occurred many times. The chain employs TRBV4-1 and TRBJ2-7; D call uncertain. Between the trimmed V and J ends, which lost 0 bases and 4 bases, there was a span of 10 bases. The CDR3 covers 14 residues. Germline V gene data show CDR1 as MGHRA and CDR2 as YSYEKL. CDR3 region: CASSQDWASYEQYF. The DNA for the CDR3 is TGCGCCAGCAGCCAAGATTGGGCTTCTTACGAGCAGTACTTC.

The sample holds many counts of this clonotype. The V gene is TRBV4-1, the J gene TRBJ2-1; TRBD1 matches at 7 bases. Germline V CDR1 and CDR2: MGHRA, YSYEKL. The CDR3 spans 16 residues. V shed 0 bases and J 4 bases; nucleotides not matched to a gene: 6. The CDR3, as DNA: TGCGCCAGCAGCCAAGATCCAGGGGACAGATACAATGAGCAGTTCTTC. Amino acid sequence: CASSQDPGDRYNEQFF.

This clonotype was counted ten times or more. V and J are TRBV24-1 and TRBJ2-1; TRBD2 matches at 11 bases. From germline, CDR1 is KGHDR and CDR2 SFDVKD. The CDR3 runs 16 residues. V lost 3 bases, J lost 7 bases, and 7 bases stayed unmatched. The CDR3 sequence: CATSDPLAGVYNEQFF. As DNA, the CDR3 is TGTGCCACCAGTGATCCACTAGCGGGAGTTTATAATGAGCAGTTCTTC.

This clonotype has ten or more counts. CDR3 coding DNA: TGCAGCGTTGAGGCAATCAACTCTGGAAACACCATATATTTT. Encoded protein: CSVEAINSGNTIYF. The chain links TRBV29-1 to TRBJ1-3; D is unresolved. Germline V gene lookup returns CDR1 SQVTM and CDR2 ANQGSEA. CDR3 length equals 14 residues. Trimming left V 3 bases short and J 0 bases short, with 9 bases between. The full variable domain, with the rest looked up from reference TRBV29-1 and TRBJ1-3, is SAVISQKPSRDICQRGTSLTIQCQVDSQVTMMFWYRQQPGQSLTLIATANQGSEATYESGFVIDKFPISRPNLTFSTLTVSNMSPEDSSIYLCSVEAINSGNTIYFGEGSWLTVV.

This clonotype was detected ten times or more. The chain employs TRBV5-5 and TRBJ1-5, with 9 bases identical to TRBD1. After removal of 5 bases from V and 2 bases from J, the junction contained 8 bases not matched to a gene. Germline-derived CDR1 and CDR2 are SGHKS and YYEKEE (reference sequence). This CDR3 is built from 16 residues. The CDR3 sequence is CASRRTGGDGNQPQHF. CDR3 bases: TGTGCCAGCAGACGCACAGGGGGCGATGGCAATCAGCCCCAGCATTTT.

The chain joins TRBV29-1 to TRBJ2-1; 13 bases map to TRBD2. Per germline, CDR1 SQVTM and CDR2 ANQGSEA. This CDR3 contains 16 residues. V lost 6 bases, J lost 4 bases, and 9 bases stayed unmatched. The CDR3 loop is CSVARGLAGLYNEQFF. The CDR3 region has the DNA TGCAGCGTGGCAAGGGGACTAGCGGGACTGTACAATGAGCAGTTCTTC.

This clonotype showed up many times. The chain uses TRBV3-1 and TRBJ2-2, with TRBD2 matching 7 bases. Germline lookup yields CDR1 LGHDT and CDR2 YNNKEL (reference sequence). The V and J ends lost 1 base and 6 bases, in that order; junction bases with no gene match: 8. This CDR3 contains 16 residues. The CDR3 sequence is CASSQGWGRASGELFF. Here the CDR3 DNA reads TGTGCCAGCAGCCAAGGCTGGGGGAGGGCCTCCGGGGAGCTGTTTTTT.

This clonotype was seen ten or more times. The chain is built from TRBV7-3 and TRBJ1-1; D remains ambiguous. The V end lost 1 base, the J end lost 5 bases, and 8 bases lay between the germline ends. The CDR3 loop spans 13 amino acids. Germline lookup yields CDR1 SGHTA and CDR2 FQGTGA. Written as DNA, the CDR3 is TGTGCCAGCAGCTTAATGCGGGATACTGAAGCTTTCTTT. It translates to CASSLMRDTEAFF. Using reference TRBV7-3 and TRBJ1-1 for the parts outside the CDR3, the full variable domain is GAGVSQTPSNKVTEKGKYVELRCDPISGHTALYWYRQSLGQGPEFLIYFQGTGAADDSGLPNDRFFAVRPEGSVSTLKIQRTERGDSAVYLCASSLMRDTEAFFGQGTRLTVV.

As regards this clonotype: A much larger clone lies one base from this, so it may be a read error. The chain employs TRBV20-1 and TRBJ1-1; 7 bases agree with TRBD1. Germline CDR1 and CDR2: DFQATT and SNEGSKA (reference sequence). This CDR3 is 13 amino acids long. In nucleotides, the CDR3 is TGCACTGCTCGCAGGGGGAAGGAGACTGAAGCTTTCTTT. Protein: CTARRGKETEAFF.

Many counts were recorded for this clonotype. As DNA, the CDR3 is TGTGCCAGCAGCCCAGTGGGTCGGCGCATATTAAAAAATGAGCAGTTCTTC. Amino acids: CASSPVGRRILKNEQFF. The gene calls are TRBV7-2 and TRBJ2-1, with D unclear. Germline CDR1 SGHTA, CDR2 FQGNSA. The V end lost 5 bases, the J end lost 7 bases, and 24 bases lay between the germline ends. This CDR3 has 17 residues.

This clonotype was picked up many times. V gene TRBV20-1 combines with J gene TRBJ2-7; the match to TRBD2 covers 9 bases. The germline V gene encodes CDR1 DFQATT and CDR2 SNEGSKA (reference sequence). The CDR3 runs to 15 residues. V dropped 2 bases and J dropped 3; count of bases not matched to a gene: 8. CDR3 in amino acids: CSARPLNSGSYEQYF. The CDR3 DNA reads as TGCAGTGCTAGACCCCTGAATAGCGGGAGCTACGAGCAGTACTTC.

J is TRBJ2-1 and V is TRBV5-1; 9 bases fit TRBD2. Germline trimming cut 0 bases from V and 9 bases from J; bases unmatched to any gene: 7. This CDR3 contains 15 residues. Looked up from germline, CDR1 is SGHRS and CDR2 is YFSETQ. The chain's CDR3 is CASSLGGRAFSEQFF. The DNA for the CDR3 is TGCGCCAGCAGCTTGGGCGGGAGGGCCTTCTCTGAGCAGTTCTTC.

This rearrangement joins TRBV3-1 to TRBJ2-1, with 13 bases fitting TRBD2. CDR3 length equals 16 residues. V shed 2 bases and J 6 bases; nucleotides not matched to a gene: 4. The V gene's germline CDR1 is LGHDT and CDR2 YNNKEL (reference sequence). CDR3 protein: CASSQRTSGSVNEQFF. The DNA for the CDR3 is TGTGCCAGCAGCCAACGGACTAGCGGGAGCGTCAATGAGCAGTTCTTC.

The chain recombines TRBV6-5 with TRBJ2-4; tentative D call: TRBD2 (5 bases). V was clipped by 0 bases and J by 3 bases, with 12 bases between them. Germline CDR1 is MNHEY and CDR2 is SVGAGI. The CDR3 has 16 residues. Written as DNA, the CDR3 is TGTGCCAGCAGTTACTCGAGTTGGGCGGGCAAAAACATTCAGTACTTC. It yields the protein CASSYSSWAGKNIQYF.

This clonotype was observed at least ten times. The gene calls are TRBV19 and TRBJ2-1; TRBD1 is a possible D gene (5 bases). Trimming cost V 0 bases and J 4 bases, with 10 bases left between them. The CDR3 is 15 amino acids. CDR1 and CDR2 (germline): LNHDA, SQIVND (reference sequence). CDR3 loop: CASSIEGRVYNEQFF. CDR3 nucleotides: TGTGCCAGTAGTATAGAAGGCAGGGTTTACAATGAGCAGTTCTTC.

By its share, this clonotype is medium-sized (0.01 to 0.1%). The J gene is TRBJ2-3, the V gene TRBV28; 11 nucleotides agree with TRBD2. CDR3 length: 16 residues. Per the germline V gene, CDR1 is MDHEN and CDR2 is SYDVKM. Trimming took 5 bases from V and 2 from J; bases not matched to a gene: 6. The CDR3, as DNA: TGTGCCAGCAGTGCCCTACTAGCGGGAGACACAGATACGCAGTATTTT. Protein: CASSALLAGDTDTQYF.

This clonotype was found many times. The chain has TRBV28 and TRBJ2-7; TRBD2 aligns across 8 bases. J lost 3 bases, V lost 5 bases, and 9 bases had no gene match. CDR1 is MDHEN, CDR2 SYDVKM, per germline. CDR3 size: 15 residues. CDR3 nucleotides: TGTGCCAGCAGTCTAACACCTAGCGGGTTCTACGAGCAGTACTTC. The encoded protein is CASSLTPSGFYEQYF.

There are many counts of this clonotype. The chain carries TRBV28 and TRBJ1-1; D is possibly TRBD1 (5 bases). This CDR3 comprises 12 residues. The V gene lost 6 bases and the J gene lost 7 bases, with 12 bases spanning the gap. Germline lookup yields CDR1 MDHEN and CDR2 SYDVKM. CDR3 nucleotide sequence: TGTGCCAGCAGCCCGGGACGGTATGAAGCTTTCTTT. This gives the protein CASSPGRYEAFF.

Ten or more counts support this clonotype. This chain connects TRBV10-3 to TRBJ2-1; TRBD1 agrees at 9 bases. Germline loops: CDR1 ENHRY, CDR2 SYGVKD. The J segment lost 6 bases and the V segment lost 0 bases, leaving 12 bases of the junction unmatched. This CDR3 has 18 residues. The CDR3 DNA sequence: TGTGCCATCAGTGAGTCACCGGGACAGGGTAAGGGCTTCAATGAGCAGTTCTTC. Protein sequence: CAISESPGQGKGFNEQFF.

The chain links TRBV29-1 to TRBJ1-3; D may be TRBD1 (6 bases). The CDR3 has 13 amino acids. The V gene's germline CDR1 is SQVTM and CDR2 ANQGSEA. V dropped 4 bases and J dropped 4 bases, with 11 bases sitting between them. The CDR3 sequence: CSVVGGSGNTIYF. In DNA, the CDR3 is TGCAGCGTTGTTGGGGGCTCAGGAAACACCATATATTTT.

This clonotype was detected ten times or more. V usage is TRBV7-9 and J usage is TRBJ1-1; a weak D match, TRBD1 (6 bases). Germline V CDR1 and CDR2: SEHNR, FQNEAQ (reference sequence). Trimming pared 5 bases from V and 0 bases from J, leaving 16 bases between. The CDR3 loop spans 16 amino acids. CDR3 sequence reads: CASSRGGMLMNTEAFF. In nucleotides, the CDR3 is TGTGCCAGCAGCCGAGGGGGTATGCTCATGAACACTGAAGCTTTCTTT. Full variable domain (remainder filled in from reference TRBV7-9 and TRBJ1-1): DTGVSQNPRHKITKRGQNVTFRCDPISEHNRLYWYRQTLGQGPEFLTYFQNEAQLEKSRLLSDRFSAERPKGSFSTLEIQRTEQGDSAMYLCASSRGGMLMNTEAFFGQGTRLTVV.

In its sample, this clonotype was seen many times. This rearrangement joins TRBV19 to TRBJ1-1; 7 bases are shared with TRBD1. Unmatched junction bases numbered 7, after V lost 8 bases and J lost 4 bases. The CDR3 has 13 amino acids. Germline values: CDR1 LNHDA, CDR2 SQIVND (reference sequence). The CDR3, as DNA: TGTGCCAGTTCGGACACAGGGGTCACTGAAGCTTTCTTT. Protein sequence: CASSDTGVTEAFF.

In regard to this clonotype: Since a much larger clone is just one base distant, this may be a read error. The chain uses TRBV11-2 and TRBJ2-7; 9 positions agree with TRBD2. The V and J ends lost 4 bases and 5 bases, in that order; junction bases with no gene match: 12. CDR1 is SGHAT, CDR2 FQNNGV, per germline. The CDR3 is 16 residues long. The CDR3 spells CASSSGPRGRGNEQYF. CDR3 in DNA: TGTGCCAGCAGCTCAGGGCCCCGCGGGAGGGGGAACGAGCAGTACTTC.